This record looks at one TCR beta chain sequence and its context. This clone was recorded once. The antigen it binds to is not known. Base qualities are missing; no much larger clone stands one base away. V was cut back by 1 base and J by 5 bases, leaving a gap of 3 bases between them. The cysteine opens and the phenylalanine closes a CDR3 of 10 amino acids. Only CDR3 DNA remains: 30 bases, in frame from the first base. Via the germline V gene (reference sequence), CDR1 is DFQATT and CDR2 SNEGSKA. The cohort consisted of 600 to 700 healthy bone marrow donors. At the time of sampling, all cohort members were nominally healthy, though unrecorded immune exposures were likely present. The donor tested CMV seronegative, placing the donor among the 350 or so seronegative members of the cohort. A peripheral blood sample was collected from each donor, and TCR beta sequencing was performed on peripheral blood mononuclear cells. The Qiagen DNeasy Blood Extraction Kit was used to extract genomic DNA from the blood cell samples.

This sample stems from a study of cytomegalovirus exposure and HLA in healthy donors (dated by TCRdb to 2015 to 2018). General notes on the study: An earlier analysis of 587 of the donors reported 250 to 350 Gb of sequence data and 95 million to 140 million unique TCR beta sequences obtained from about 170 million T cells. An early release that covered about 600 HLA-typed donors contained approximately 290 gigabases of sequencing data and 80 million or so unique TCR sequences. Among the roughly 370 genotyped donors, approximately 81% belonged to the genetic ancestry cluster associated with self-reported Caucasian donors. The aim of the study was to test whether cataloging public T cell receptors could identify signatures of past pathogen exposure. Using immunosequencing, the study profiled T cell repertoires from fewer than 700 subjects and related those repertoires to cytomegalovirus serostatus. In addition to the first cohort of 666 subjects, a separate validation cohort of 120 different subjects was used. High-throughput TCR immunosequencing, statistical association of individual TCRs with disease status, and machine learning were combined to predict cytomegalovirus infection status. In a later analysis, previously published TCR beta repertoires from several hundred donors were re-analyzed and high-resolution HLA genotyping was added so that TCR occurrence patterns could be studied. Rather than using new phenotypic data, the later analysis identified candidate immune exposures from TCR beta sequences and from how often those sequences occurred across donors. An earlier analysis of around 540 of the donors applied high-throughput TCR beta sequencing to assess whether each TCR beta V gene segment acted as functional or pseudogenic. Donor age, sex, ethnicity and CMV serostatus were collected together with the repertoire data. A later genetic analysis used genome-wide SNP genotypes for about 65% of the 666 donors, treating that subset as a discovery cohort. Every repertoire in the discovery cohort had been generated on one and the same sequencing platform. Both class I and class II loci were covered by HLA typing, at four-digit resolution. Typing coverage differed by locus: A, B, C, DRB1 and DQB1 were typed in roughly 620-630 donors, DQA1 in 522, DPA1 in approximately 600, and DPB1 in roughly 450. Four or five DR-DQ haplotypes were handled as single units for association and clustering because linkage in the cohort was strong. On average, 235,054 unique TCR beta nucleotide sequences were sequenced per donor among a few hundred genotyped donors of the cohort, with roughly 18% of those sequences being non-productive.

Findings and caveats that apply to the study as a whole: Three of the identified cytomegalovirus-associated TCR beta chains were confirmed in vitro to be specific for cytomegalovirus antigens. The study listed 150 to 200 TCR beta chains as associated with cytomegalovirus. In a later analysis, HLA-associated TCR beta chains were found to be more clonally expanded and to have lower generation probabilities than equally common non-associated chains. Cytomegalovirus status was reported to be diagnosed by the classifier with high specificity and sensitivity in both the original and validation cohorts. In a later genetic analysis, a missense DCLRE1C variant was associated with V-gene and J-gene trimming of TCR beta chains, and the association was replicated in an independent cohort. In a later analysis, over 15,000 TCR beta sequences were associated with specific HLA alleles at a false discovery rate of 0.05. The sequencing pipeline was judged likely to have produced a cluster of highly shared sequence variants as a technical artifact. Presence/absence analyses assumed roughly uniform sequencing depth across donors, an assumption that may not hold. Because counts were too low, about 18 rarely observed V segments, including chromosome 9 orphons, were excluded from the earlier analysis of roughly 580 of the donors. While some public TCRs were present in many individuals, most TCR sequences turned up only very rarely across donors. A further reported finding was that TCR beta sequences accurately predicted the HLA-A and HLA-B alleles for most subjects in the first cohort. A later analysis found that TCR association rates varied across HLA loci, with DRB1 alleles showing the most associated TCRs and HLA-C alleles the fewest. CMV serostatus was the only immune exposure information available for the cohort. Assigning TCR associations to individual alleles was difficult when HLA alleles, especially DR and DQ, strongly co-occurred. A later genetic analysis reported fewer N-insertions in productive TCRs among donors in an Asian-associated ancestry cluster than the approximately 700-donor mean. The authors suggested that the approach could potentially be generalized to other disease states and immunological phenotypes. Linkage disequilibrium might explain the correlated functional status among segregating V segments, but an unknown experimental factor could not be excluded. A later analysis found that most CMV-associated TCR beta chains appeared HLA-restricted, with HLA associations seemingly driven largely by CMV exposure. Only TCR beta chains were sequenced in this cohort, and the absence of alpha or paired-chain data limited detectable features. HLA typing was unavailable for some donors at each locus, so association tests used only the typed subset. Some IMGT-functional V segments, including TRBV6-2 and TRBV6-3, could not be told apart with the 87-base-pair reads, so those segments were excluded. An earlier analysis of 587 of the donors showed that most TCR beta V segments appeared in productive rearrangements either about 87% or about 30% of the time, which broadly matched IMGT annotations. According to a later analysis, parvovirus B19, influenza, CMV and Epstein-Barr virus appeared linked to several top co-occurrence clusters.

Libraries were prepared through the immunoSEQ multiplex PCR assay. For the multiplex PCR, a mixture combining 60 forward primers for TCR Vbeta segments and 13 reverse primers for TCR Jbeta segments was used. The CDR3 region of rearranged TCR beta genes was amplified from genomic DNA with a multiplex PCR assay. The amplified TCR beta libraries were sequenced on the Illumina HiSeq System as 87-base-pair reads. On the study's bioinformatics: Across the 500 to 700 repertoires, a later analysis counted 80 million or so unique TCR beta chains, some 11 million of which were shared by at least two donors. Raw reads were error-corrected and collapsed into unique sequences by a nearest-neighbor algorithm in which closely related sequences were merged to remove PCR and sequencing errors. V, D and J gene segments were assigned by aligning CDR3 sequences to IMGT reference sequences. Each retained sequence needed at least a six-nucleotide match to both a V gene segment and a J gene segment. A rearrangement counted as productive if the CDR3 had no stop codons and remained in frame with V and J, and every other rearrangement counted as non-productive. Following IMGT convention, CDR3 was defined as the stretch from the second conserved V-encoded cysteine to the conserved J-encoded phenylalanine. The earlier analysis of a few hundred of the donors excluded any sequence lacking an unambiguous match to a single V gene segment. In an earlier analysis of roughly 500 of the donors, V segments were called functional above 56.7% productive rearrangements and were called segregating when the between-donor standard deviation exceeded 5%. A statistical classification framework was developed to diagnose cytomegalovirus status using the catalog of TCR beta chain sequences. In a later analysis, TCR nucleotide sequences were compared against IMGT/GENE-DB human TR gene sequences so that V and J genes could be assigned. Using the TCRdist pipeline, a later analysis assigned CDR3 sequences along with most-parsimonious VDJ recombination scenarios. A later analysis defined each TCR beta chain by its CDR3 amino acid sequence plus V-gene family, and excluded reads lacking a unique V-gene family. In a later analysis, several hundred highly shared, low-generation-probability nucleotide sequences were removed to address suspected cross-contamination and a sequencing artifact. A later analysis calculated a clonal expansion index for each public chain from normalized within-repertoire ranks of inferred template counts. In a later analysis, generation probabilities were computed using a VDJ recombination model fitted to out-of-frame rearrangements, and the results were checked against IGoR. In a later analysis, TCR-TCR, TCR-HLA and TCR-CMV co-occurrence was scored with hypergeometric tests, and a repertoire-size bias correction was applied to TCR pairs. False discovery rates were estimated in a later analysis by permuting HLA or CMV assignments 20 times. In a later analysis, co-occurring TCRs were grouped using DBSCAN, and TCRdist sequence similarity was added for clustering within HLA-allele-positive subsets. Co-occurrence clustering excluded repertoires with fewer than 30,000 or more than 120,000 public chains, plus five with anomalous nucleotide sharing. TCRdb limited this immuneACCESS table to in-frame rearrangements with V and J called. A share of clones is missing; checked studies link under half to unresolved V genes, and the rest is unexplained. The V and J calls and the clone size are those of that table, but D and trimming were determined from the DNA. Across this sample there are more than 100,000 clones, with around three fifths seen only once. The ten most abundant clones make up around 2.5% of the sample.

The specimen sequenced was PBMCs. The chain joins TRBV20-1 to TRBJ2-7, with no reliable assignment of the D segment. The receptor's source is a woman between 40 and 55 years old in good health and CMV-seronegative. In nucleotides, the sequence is TGCAGTGCTAGAGTAGACGAGCAGTACTTC. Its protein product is CSARVDEQYF.